The 28 T cell receptor beta chains below all came from one sample that was sequenced in a study of cytomegalovirus exposure and HLA in healthy donors. The PCR contained 60 Vbeta and 13 Jbeta primers. The assay was immunoSEQ multiplex PCR, and TCRdb's table has in-frame clones only and misses some. The data contain approximately 77,000 clones, roughly two thirds of them singletons. Sequencing was carried out using PBMCs. These receptors were taken from a man between 60 and 70 years old in good health and CMV-seropositive.

The rearrangement links TRBV5-1 to TRBJ2-1; D is possibly TRBD2 (5 bases). Looked up from germline, CDR1 is SGHRS and CDR2 is YFSETQ. CDR3 length: 13 residues. Trimming took off 4 bases at V and 4 bases at J, with 9 bases between the two ends. The CDR3 region is CASSVGGYNEQFF. The DNA for the CDR3 is TGCGCCAGCAGCGTGGGCGGGTACAATGAGCAGTTCTTC. Variable domain in full (rest from reference TRBV5-1 and TRBJ2-1): KAGVTQTPRYLIKTRGQQVTLSCSPISGHRSVSWYQQTPGQGLQFLFEYFSETQRNKGNFPGRFSGRQFSNSRSEMNVSTLELGDSALYLCASSVGGYNEQFFGPGTRLTVL.

This chain joins TRBV30 and TRBJ1-4; no reliable D call. Germline CDR1 is GTSNPN and CDR2 is SVGIG (reference sequence). V lost 1 base and J 10 bases, leaving 10 bases between the germline ends. This CDR3 is 12 amino acids long. The CDR3, as DNA: TGTGCCTGGAGTGAGGAGGGAGGAAAACTGTTTTTT. Translation gives CAWSEEGGKLFF. The variable domain in full, with the rest retrieved from reference TRBV30 and TRBJ1-4, is SQTIHQWPATLVQPVGSPLSLECTVEGTSNPNLYWYRQAAGRGLQLLFYSVGIGQISSEVPQNLSASRPQDRQFILSSKKLLLSDSGFYLCAWSEEGGKLFFGSGTQLSVL.

This clone was observed a handful of times. The chain links TRBV27 to TRBJ2-3, with a tentative D call TRBD1 (5 bases). The germline gives CDR1 MNHEY, CDR2 SMNVEV (reference sequence). With 11 bases removed from V and 6 bases from J, the gap between germline ends came to 12 bases. There are 11 residues in the CDR3. The CDR3 DNA sequence: TGTGCCTGCCGCACAGGCGATACGCAGTATTTT. This encodes CACRTGDTQYF.

This clone was recorded a few times. The chain joins TRBV11-3 to TRBJ2-1; 10 positions agree with TRBD1. The CDR3 has 20 residues. J lost 1 base, V lost 4 bases, and 16 bases had no gene match. Germline CDR1 SGHNT, CDR2 YENEEA. The CDR3 bases are TGTGCCAGCAGCTCGCGACTCCGGGACAGGGGCTCGAGTTCCTACAATGAGCAGTTCTTC. This gives the protein CASSSRLRDRGSSSYNEQFF.

This chain joins TRBV5-8 and TRBJ1-2, with D uncertain. CDR1 is SGHTS and CDR2 is YDEGEE in the germline V gene. Trimming cost V 4 bases and J 8 bases, with 15 bases left between them. The CDR3 totals 13 residues. This CDR3 is CASSHGGASGYTF. CDR3 nucleotides: TGTGCCAGCAGCCACGGAGGCGCTAGCGGCTACACCTTC. The full variable domain, its missing parts supplied by reference TRBV5-8 and TRBJ1-2, is EAGVTQSPTHLIKTRGQQATLRCSPISGHTSVYWYQQALGLGLQFLLWYDEGEERNRGNFPPRFSGRQFPNYSSELNVNALELEDSALYLCASSHGGASGYTFGSGTRLTVV.

The chain joins TRBV7-3 to TRBJ2-1; 10 bases line up with TRBD2. Germline V CDR1 and CDR2: SGHTA, FQGTGA. Germline trimming cut 3 bases from V and 3 bases from J; bases unmatched to any gene: 14. CDR3 length: 19 residues. CDR3 region: CASSFWGVAGGADYNEQFF. The CDR3 DNA is TGTGCCAGCAGCTTTTGGGGGGTAGCGGGAGGCGCAGACTACAATGAGCAGTTCTTC. The variable domain in full, completed from reference TRBV7-3 and TRBJ2-1, reads GAGVSQTPSNKVTEKGKYVELRCDPISGHTALYWYRQSLGQGPEFLIYFQGTGAADDSGLPNDRFFAVRPEGSVSTLKIQRTERGDSAVYLCASSFWGVAGGADYNEQFFGPGTRLTVL.

The gene calls are TRBV7-2 and TRBJ1-2; D may be TRBD1 (6 bases). From germline, CDR1 is SGHTA and CDR2 FQGNSA. V was pared by 4 bases and J by 4 bases, with 16 bases between. The CDR3 loop spans 15 amino acids. CDR3 residues: CASSSQGPTGYGYTF. DNA for the CDR3: TGTGCCAGCAGCTCGCAGGGGCCTACAGGCTATGGCTACACCTTC.

This clone was seen a single time. An end of the junction does not agree with germline; a read error may underlie this. This chain links TRBV7-7 with TRBJ2-2; perhaps TRBD1 as D (6 bases). The germline CDR1 and CDR2 sequences are SSHAT and FNYEAQ (reference sequence). The CDR3 sequence is 13 residues long. Here the CDR3 DNA reads TGTGCTAGCAGCTTCAGGGGCACCGGGGAGCTGTTTTTT. It translates to CASSFRGTGELFF.

This clone showed up just a few times. The genes are TRBV5-4 and TRBJ2-7, with D possibly being TRBD2 (5 bases). This CDR3 has 15 residues. V dropped 4 bases and J dropped 2 bases, with 16 bases sitting between them. The germline CDR1 and CDR2 sequences are SGHNT and YYREEE (reference sequence). The CDR3 DNA is TGTGCCAGCAGCCCAGGACTTTCCTCAACCTACGAGCAGTACTTC. Its protein product is CASSPGLSSTYEQYF.

This clone was counted once. This chain uses TRBV19 with TRBJ1-5; possible D gene TRBD1, 5 bases. V was pared by 1 base and J by 7 bases, with 17 bases between. Germline V gene data show CDR1 as LNHDA and CDR2 as SQIVND (reference sequence). There are 16 residues in the CDR3. The CDR3, as DNA: TGTGCCAGTAGTATAGCGGACAAGCCCATAAGGCAGCCCCAGCATTTT. It specifies CASSIADKPIRQPQHF. The variable domain in full, with the rest retrieved from reference TRBV19 and TRBJ1-5, is DGGITQSPKYLFRKEGQNVTLSCEQNLNHDAMYWYRQDPGQGLRLIYYSQIVNDFQKGDIAEGYSVSREKKESFPLTVTSAQKNPTAFYLCASSIADKPIRQPQHFGDGTRLSIL.

This clone was seen more than once but under ten times. The chain has TRBV5-8 and TRBJ1-1; 10 bases align to TRBD1. CDR1 is SGHTS and CDR2 is YDEGEE in the germline V gene. V dropped 0 bases and J dropped 4; count of bases not matched to a gene: 0. The CDR3 covers 14 residues. For the CDR3, the DNA is TGTGCCAGCAGCTTGGGACAGGGGGCCACTGAAGCTTTCTTT. Protein sequence: CASSLGQGATEAFF.

This clone was seen once. The chain combines TRBV28 with TRBJ2-7, with 10 bases lining up with TRBD2. CDR1 and CDR2 (germline): MDHEN, SYDVKM. Trimming took 5 bases from V and 2 from J; bases not matched to a gene: 6. The CDR3 is 15 residues long. The CDR3 DNA reads TGTGCCAGCAGTCTAGCGGGAGTGGGGCCCTACGAGCAGTACTTC. The encoded protein is CASSLAGVGPYEQYF.

The chain employs TRBV18 and TRBJ1-5; 7 bases are shared with TRBD1. Germline V gene data show CDR1 as KGHSH and CDR2 as LQKENI. The CDR3 has 14 amino acids. The junction had 3 bases not matched to a gene; V was cut back by 5 bases and J by 2 bases. For the CDR3, the DNA is TGTGCCAGCTCAGTCGACAGGGGCAATCAGCCCCAGCATTTT. Amino acid sequence: CASSVDRGNQPQHF.

This clone was detected only once. This rearrangement joins TRBV7-3 to TRBJ2-5; TRBD2 aligns across 9 bases. Looked up from germline, CDR1 is SGHTA and CDR2 is FQGTGA. Losses at the gene ends were 2 bases for V and 4 bases for J; bases not matched to a gene: 8. The CDR3 has 16 residues. The CDR3 reads CASSLDGGRASETQYF. The CDR3 DNA reads as TGTGCCAGCAGCTTAGATGGCGGGAGGGCGTCAGAGACCCAGTACTTC. Based on the CDR3 plus reference TRBV7-3 and TRBJ2-5, the full variable domain is GAGVSQTPSNKVTEKGKYVELRCDPISGHTALYWYRQSLGQGPEFLIYFQGTGAADDSGLPNDRFFAVRPEGSVSTLKIQRTERGDSAVYLCASSLDGGRASETQYFGPGTRLLVL.

The V and J genes are TRBV7-9 and TRBJ2-1, with D possibly matching TRBD2 (6 bases). The CDR3 has 12 residues. Germline values: CDR1 SEHNR, CDR2 FQNEAQ (reference sequence). The V end was cut by 5 bases, the J end by 10 bases, with 12 bases between. Here the CDR3 DNA reads TGTGCCAGCAGCACTACTGCGGGGGAGCAGTTCTTC. It is translated as CASSTTAGEQFF.

The CDR3 protein is CASRLSGLVTDTQYF. For the CDR3, the DNA is TGTGCCAGCAGACTATCGGGACTTGTGACAGATACGCAGTATTTT. The chain combines TRBV7-9 with TRBJ2-3, with D possibly matching TRBD2 (6 bases). CDR1 and CDR2 (germline): SEHNR, FQNEAQ (reference sequence). V lost 6 bases, J lost 3 bases, and 16 bases lay in between. The CDR3 extends over 15 amino acids. The full variable domain, rest sourced from reference TRBV7-9 and TRBJ2-3, is DTGVSQNPRHKITKRGQNVTFRCDPISEHNRLYWYRQTLGQGPEFLTYFQNEAQLEKSRLLSDRFSAERPKGSFSTLEIQRTEQGDSAMYLCASRLSGLVTDTQYFGPGTRLTVL.

The rearrangement links TRBV11-2 to TRBJ1-5, with D unresolved. The CDR3 spans 13 residues. Between the trimmed V and J ends, which lost 3 bases and 9 bases, there was a span of 12 bases. Germline CDR1 and CDR2: SGHAT and FQNNGV. The CDR3 here is CASSFGGKWPQHF. CDR3 sequence (DNA): TGTGCCAGCAGCTTCGGCGGGAAGTGGCCCCAGCATTTT.

The rearrangement uses TRBV7-2 and TRBJ2-3; no clear D. Trimming pared 3 bases from V and 4 bases from J, leaving 8 bases between. The germline V gene encodes CDR1 SGHTA and CDR2 FQGNSA. The CDR3 extends over 13 amino acids. CDR3 DNA: TGTGCCAGCAGCTTTGAGTACCCAGATACGCAGTATTTT. It is translated as CASSFEYPDTQYF.

A single count supports this clone. V and J are TRBV27 and TRBJ2-5; 10 positions match TRBD2. The V segment lost 3 bases and the J segment 2 bases; nucleotides outside the gene matches: 3. This CDR3 has 15 residues. The germline V gene encodes CDR1 MNHEY and CDR2 SMNVEV (reference sequence). This chain's CDR3 is CASSLNSGGQETQYF. The CDR3 DNA reads TGTGCCAGCAGTTTGAATAGCGGGGGGCAAGAGACCCAGTACTTC.

This clone was recorded once. CDR3 sequence reads: CASSLQLVQIPSYEQYF. The DNA for the CDR3 is TGTGCCAGCAGCCTCCAGTTGGTACAGATTCCTTCCTACGAGCAGTACTTC. The rearrangement uses TRBV5-5 and TRBJ2-7; D is ambiguous. V was pared by 4 bases and J by 1 base, with 21 bases between. Germline CDR1 reads SGHKS; CDR2 reads YYEKEE (reference sequence). CDR3 size: 17 residues. Using reference TRBV5-5 and TRBJ2-7 for the parts outside the CDR3, the full variable domain is DAGVTQSPTHLIKTRGQQVTLRCSPISGHKSVSWYQQVLGQGPQFIFQYYEKEERGRGNFPDRFSARQFPNYSSELNVNALLLGDSALYLCASSLQLVQIPSYEQYFGPGTRLTVT.

This clone was observed a single time. The chain carries TRBV7-2 and TRBJ2-7; 11 bases are a match to TRBD2. Trimming cost V 5 bases and J 2 bases; bases outside gene matches: 5. CDR1 and CDR2 (germline): SGHTA, FQGNSA. CDR3 size: 15 residues. The CDR3 loop is CASSPTSGVPYEQYF. CDR3 coding DNA: TGTGCCAGCAGCCCGACTAGCGGGGTTCCCTACGAGCAGTACTTC.

The V and J genes are TRBV25-1 and TRBJ2-1; 8 bases fit TRBD1. V shed 5 bases, J shed 2 bases, and the junction held 5 bases outside the gene matches. Germline values: CDR1 MGHDK, CDR2 SYGVNS. CDR3 size: 15 residues. CDR3 sequence reads: CASSQQGVAYNEQFF. The CDR3 DNA reads as TGTGCCAGCAGTCAACAGGGGGTGGCCTACAATGAGCAGTTCTTC.

J is TRBJ1-5 and V is TRBV2; tentative D call: TRBD1 (5 bases). There are 15 residues in the CDR3. Germline assignment: CDR1 SNHLY and CDR2 FYNNEI. V lost 4 bases and J 4 bases, leaving 14 bases between the germline ends. As DNA, the CDR3 is TGTGCCAGCAGTGGTCTAAAGGGGTCTAATCAGCCCCAGCATTTT. Protein sequence: CASSGLKGSNQPQHF.

The chain employs TRBV30 and TRBJ2-1, with a weak D call TRBD1 (5 bases). Trimming removed 8 bases from V and 0 bases from J, with 11 bases in between. The CDR3 contains 13 residues. Looked up from germline, CDR1 is GTSNPN and CDR2 is SVGIG (reference sequence). The CDR3 region has the DNA TGTGCCCTAGGGGTAAGCTCCTACAATGAGCAGTTCTTC. Translating gives CALGVSSYNEQFF.

V usage is TRBV7-9 and J usage is TRBJ1-4, with TRBD1 matching over 11 bases. Germline CDR1 is SEHNR and CDR2 is FQNEAQ (reference sequence). The CDR3 extends over 17 amino acids. V trimming: 5 bases; J trimming: 2 bases; junction bases outside the gene matches: 7. CDR3 coding DNA: TGTGCCAGCAGCGCCGGGACAGGGGGAGGTACTAATGAAAAACTGTTTTTT. Protein sequence: CASSAGTGGGTNEKLFF.

The gene calls are TRBV4-1 and TRBJ2-2; D uncertain. In germline, CDR1 is MGHRA, CDR2 YSYEKL. The ends were cut back, 1 base at V and 4 bases at J, with 7 bases in the middle. This CDR3 is 14 amino acids long. In nucleotides, the CDR3 is TGCGCCAGCAGCCAAGGCGAGTTCACCGGGGAGCTGTTTTTT. This encodes CASSQGEFTGELFF.

Only one count was recorded for this clone. V is TRBV4-1 and J is TRBJ1-5; D may be TRBD1 (5 bases). The CDR3 loop spans 14 amino acids. Germline CDR1 is MGHRA and CDR2 is YSYEKL. Trimming stripped 4 bases from V and 5 bases from J, with 12 bases between. The CDR3 region is CASSLQDWDQPQHF. The DNA for the CDR3 is TGCGCCAGCAGCCTACAGGATTGGGATCAGCCCCAGCATTTT.

The sample holds one count of this clone. The chain employs TRBV30 and TRBJ2-2; perhaps TRBD2 as D (5 bases). Trimming removed 0 bases from V and 7 bases from J, with 9 bases in between. The CDR3 length is 13 residues. Germline-derived CDR1 and CDR2 are GTSNPN and SVGIG (reference sequence). The CDR3 DNA is TGTGCCTGGAGTGTAATAGGGAGCGGGGAGCTGTTTTTT. This translates into CAWSVIGSGELFF.